Listed below are T cell receptor beta chains from one sample, sequenced in a study of OX40 agonist ivuxolimab in advanced cancers. This table comes from immunoSEQ multiplex PCR, and its TCRdb copy is limited to in-frame clones, with some not included. The sample has about 48,000 clones, over 90% seen once. The source material was CD4+ or CD8+ T cells sorted from blood, sampled in a trial of the OX40 agonist ivuxolimab. Every receptor here comes from an adult with an advanced solid tumor such as melanoma, head and neck, liver or kidney cancer. The conserved cysteine and the conserved F or W are not part of the CDR3 here. The size of a clone is reported for some rows only, either as once, few or many, or as a class for expanded clones.

CDR3 length	V gene	clone size	J gene	CDR3 protein
11	TRBV5-6	.	TRBJ2-7	ASSLDLSYEQY
13	TRBV6-5	medium-sized	TRBJ1-5	ASSYTWGSNQPQH
15	TRBV15	.	TRBJ2-1	ATSRGRDRSSYNEQF
15	TRBV11-2	.	TRBJ1-2	ASSLDQGSIPNYGYT
11	TRBV5-8	.	TRBJ2-5	ASSSGQQETQY
9	TRBV7-2	few	TRBJ2-1	ASTPGREQF
11	TRBV27	.	TRBJ2-7	ASSTFPQVEQY
10	TRBV30	.	TRBJ2-7	AWSVGKYEQY
14	TRBV5-1	.	TRBJ1-2	ASSLYGGVGTYGYT
12	TRBV25-1	.	TRBJ2-7	ASSATGSRDEQY
13	TRBV6-5	large	TRBJ1-4	ASSSTASADEKLF
9	TRBV5-1	.	TRBJ1-1	ASSLGTEAF
14	TRBV7-9	.	TRBJ2-2	ASSFLRGLNTGELF
10	TRBV19	.	TRBJ2-1	ASTAGMGEQF
11	TRBV19	few	TRBJ1-6	ASSIGENSPLH
13	TRBV30	.	TRBJ1-6	AWSGTGGGNSPLH
13	TRBV6-1	.	TRBJ2-1	ASSEGTSYWNEQF
14	TRBV4-2	.	TRBJ1-6	ASSPTDRGDSSPLH
15	TRBV19	.	TRBJ1-2	ASSIDLEGHANYGYT
14	TRBV19	.	TRBJ2-2	ASTERGGVDTGELF
11	TRBV10-1	.	TRBJ1-6	ASSGGPNSPLH
11	TRBV4-1	.	TRBJ1-5	ASSQTLNQPQH
14	TRBV7-9	.	TRBJ2-7	ASSLTWPGSTYEQY
13	TRBV5-4	.	TRBJ1-1	ASSFSITGNTEAF
12	TRBV9	.	TRBJ1-1	ASSASGLNTEAF
13	TRBV6-1	.	TRBJ1-1	ASKTAGWRDTEAF
14	TRBV27	.	TRBJ2-5	ASSLSGLAVWETQY
17	TRBV27	once	TRBJ2-5	ASSSGLAGGITAAETQY
13	TRBV9	.	TRBJ1-2	ASSPRGQLNYGYT
13	TRBV13	.	TRBJ1-2	ASSLDAGSHYGYT
13	TRBV6-6	.	TRBJ2-1	ATQFPGGEYNEQF
13	TRBV2	few	TRBJ1-6	ASSELGMGNSPLH
17	TRBV5-3	.	TRBJ1-5	ARSSLRDPGTAHNQPQH
11	TRBV11-2	.	TRBJ2-5	ASRPRRGETQY
12	TRBV6-5	once	TRBJ1-6	ASSWGQKNSPLH
11	TRBV27	once	TRBJ1-5	ASSSRGGQPQH
13	TRBV7-2	.	TRBJ1-2	ASSPRQGNPYGYT
15	TRBV27	.	TRBJ2-7	ASSLSPAVAGNYEQY
11	TRBV30	.	TRBJ1-2	AWNKGAGGGYT
14	TRBV10-1	.	TRBJ2-4	ASSEGRDLAKNIQY